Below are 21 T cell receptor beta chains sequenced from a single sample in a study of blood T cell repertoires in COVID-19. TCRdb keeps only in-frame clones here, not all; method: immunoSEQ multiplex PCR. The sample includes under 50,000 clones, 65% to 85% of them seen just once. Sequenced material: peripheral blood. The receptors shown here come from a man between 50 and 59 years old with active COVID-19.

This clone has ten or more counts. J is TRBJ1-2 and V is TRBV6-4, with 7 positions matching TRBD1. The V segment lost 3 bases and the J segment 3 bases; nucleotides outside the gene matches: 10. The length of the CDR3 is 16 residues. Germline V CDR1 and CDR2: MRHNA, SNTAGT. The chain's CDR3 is CASSESQGVPYYGYTF. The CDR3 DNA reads TGTGCCAGCAGTGAGTCTCAGGGGGTCCCGTACTATGGCTACACCTTC.

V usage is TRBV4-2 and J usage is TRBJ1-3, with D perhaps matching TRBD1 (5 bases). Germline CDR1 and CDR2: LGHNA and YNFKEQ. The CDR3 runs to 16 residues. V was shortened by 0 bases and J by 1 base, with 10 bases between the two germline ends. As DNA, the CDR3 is TGTGCCAGCAGCCAAGATCCCGGGGGATCTGGAAACACCATATATTTT. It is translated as CASSQDPGGSGNTIYF.

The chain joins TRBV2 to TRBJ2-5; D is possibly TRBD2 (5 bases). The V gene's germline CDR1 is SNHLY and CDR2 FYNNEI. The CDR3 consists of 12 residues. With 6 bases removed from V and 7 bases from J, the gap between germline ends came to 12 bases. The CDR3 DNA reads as TGTGCCAGCAGCCCGAGGGCTACGACCCAGTACTTC. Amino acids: CASSPRATTQYF.

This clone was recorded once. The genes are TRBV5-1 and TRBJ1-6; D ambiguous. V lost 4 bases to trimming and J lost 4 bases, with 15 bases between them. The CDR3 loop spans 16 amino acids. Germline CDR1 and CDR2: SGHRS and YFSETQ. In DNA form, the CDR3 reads TGCGCCAGCAGCCCGGACGGCCGGACTTATAATTCACCCCTCCACTTT. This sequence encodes CASSPDGRTYNSPLHF.

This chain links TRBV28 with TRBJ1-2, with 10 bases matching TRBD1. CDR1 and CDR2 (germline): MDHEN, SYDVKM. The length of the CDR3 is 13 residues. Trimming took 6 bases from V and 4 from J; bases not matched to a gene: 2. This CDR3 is CASRGTGVYGYTF. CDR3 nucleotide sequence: TGTGCCAGCAGAGGGACAGGGGTCTATGGCTACACCTTC.

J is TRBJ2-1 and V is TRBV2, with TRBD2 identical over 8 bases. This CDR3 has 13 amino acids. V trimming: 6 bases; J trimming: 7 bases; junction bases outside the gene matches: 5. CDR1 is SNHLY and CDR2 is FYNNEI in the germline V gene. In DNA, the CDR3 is TGTGCCAGCAGAGACATAGCGGGGAATGAGCAGTTCTTC. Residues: CASRDIAGNEQFF.

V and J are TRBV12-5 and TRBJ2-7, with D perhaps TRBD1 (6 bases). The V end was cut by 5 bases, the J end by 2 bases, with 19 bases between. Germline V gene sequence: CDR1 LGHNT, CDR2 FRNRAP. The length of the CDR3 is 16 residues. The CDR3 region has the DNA TGTGCTAGTGGTCCTGCCCCAGTCACAGGGACCTACGAGCAGTACTTC. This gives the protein CASGPAPVTGTYEQYF. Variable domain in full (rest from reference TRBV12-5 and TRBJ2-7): DARVTQTPRHKVTEMGQEVTMRCQPILGHNTVFWYRQTMMQGLELLAYFRNRAPLDDSGMPKDRFSAEMPDATLATLKIQPSEPRDSAVYFCASGPAPVTGTYEQYFGPGTRLTVT.

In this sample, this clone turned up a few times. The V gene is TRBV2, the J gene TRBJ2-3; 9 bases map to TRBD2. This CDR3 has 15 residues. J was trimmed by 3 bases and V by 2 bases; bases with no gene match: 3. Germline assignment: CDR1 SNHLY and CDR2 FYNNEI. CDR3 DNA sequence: TGTGCCAGCAGTGAAACGCGGGGGGGAACAGATACGCAGTATTTT. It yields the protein CASSETRGGTDTQYF.

The CDR3 nucleotides are TGTGCTAGTGGTTTACTGACAGGCCCCGCCTTGGGTGAAGCTTTCTTT. Amino acids: CASGLLTGPALGEAFF. The chain carries TRBV12-5 and TRBJ1-1, with D tentatively TRBD1 (6 bases). The germline V gene has CDR1 LGHNT and CDR2 FRNRAP. The CDR3 is made up of 16 amino acids. The ends were cut back, 3 bases at V and 7 bases at J, with 21 bases in the middle.

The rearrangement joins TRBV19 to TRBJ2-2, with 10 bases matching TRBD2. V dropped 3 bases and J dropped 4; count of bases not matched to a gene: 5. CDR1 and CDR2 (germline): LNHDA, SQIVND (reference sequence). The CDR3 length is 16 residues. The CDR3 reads CASSIKRGGGTGELFF. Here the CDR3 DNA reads TGTGCCAGTAGTATCAAGCGGGGGGGAGGCACCGGGGAGCTGTTTTTT. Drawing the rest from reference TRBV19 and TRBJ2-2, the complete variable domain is DGGITQSPKYLFRKEGQNVTLSCEQNLNHDAMYWYRQDPGQGLRLIYYSQIVNDFQKGDIAEGYSVSREKKESFPLTVTSAQKNPTAFYLCASSIKRGGGTGELFFGEGSRLTVL.

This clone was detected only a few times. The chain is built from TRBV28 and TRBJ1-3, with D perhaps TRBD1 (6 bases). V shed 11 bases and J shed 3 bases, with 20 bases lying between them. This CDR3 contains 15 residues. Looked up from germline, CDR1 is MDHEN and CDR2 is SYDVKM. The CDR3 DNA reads TGTGCCTCTTCGAGTTTGGGGGCGCGTGGAAACACCATATATTTT. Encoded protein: CASSSLGARGNTIYF.

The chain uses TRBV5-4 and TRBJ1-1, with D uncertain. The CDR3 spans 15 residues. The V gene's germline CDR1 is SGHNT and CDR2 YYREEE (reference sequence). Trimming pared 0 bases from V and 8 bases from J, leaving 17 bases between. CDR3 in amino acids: CASSLELVSGREAFF. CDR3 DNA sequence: TGTGCCAGCAGCTTGGAATTAGTGTCAGGAAGGGAAGCTTTCTTT.

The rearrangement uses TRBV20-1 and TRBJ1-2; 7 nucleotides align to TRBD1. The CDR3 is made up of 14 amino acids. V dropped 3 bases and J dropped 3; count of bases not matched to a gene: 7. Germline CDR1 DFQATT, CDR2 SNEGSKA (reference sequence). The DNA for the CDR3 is TGCAGTGCTAGTGGGGACAGTCGGCACTATGGCTACACCTTC. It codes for CSASGDSRHYGYTF.

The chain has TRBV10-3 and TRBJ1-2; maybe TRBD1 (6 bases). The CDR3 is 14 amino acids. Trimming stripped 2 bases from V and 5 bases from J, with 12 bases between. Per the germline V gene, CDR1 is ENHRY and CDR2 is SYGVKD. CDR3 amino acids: CAISEGTGRYGYTF. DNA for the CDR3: TGTGCCATCAGTGAGGGTACAGGGCGGTATGGCTACACCTTC.

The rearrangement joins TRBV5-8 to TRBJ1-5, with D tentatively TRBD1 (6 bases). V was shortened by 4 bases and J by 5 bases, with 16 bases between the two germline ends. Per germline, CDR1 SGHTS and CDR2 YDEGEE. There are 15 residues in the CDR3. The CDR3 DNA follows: TGTGCCAGCAGCCGGACCGTAGGGGGGGATCAGCCCCAGCATTTT. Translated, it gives CASSRTVGGDQPQHF.

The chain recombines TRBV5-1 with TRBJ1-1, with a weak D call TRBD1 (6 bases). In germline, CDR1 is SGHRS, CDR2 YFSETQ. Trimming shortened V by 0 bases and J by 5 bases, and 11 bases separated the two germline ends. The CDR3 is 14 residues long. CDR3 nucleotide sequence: TGCGCCAGCAGCTTGGGAGGACAGACGACTGAAGCTTTCTTT. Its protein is CASSLGGQTTEAFF.

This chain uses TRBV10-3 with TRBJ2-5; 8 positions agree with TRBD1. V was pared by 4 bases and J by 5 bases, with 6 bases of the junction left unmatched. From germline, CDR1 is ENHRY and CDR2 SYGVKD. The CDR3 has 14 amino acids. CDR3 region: CAISGTGTDETQYF. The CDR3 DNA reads TGTGCCATCAGTGGGACAGGGACGGATGAGACCCAGTACTTC.

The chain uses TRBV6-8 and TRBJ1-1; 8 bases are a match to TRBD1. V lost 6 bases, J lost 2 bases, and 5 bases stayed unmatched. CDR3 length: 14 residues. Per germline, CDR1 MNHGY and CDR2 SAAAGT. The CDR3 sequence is CASSRGQGNTEAFF. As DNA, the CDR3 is TGTGCCAGCAGCAGAGGACAGGGTAACACTGAAGCTTTCTTT.

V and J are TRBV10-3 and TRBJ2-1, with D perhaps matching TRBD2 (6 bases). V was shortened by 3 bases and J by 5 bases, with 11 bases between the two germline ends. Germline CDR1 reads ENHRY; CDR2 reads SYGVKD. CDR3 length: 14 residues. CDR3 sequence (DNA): TGTGCCATCAGTGACTCTCGGGGGAACAATGAGCAGTTCTTC. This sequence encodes CAISDSRGNNEQFF.

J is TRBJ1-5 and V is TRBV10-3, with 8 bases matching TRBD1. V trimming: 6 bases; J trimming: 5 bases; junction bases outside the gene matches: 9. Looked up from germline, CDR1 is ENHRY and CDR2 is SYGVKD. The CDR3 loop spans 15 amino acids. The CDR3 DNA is TGTGCCATCAGCCAGGGGGCGGGAGCCCATCAGCCCCAGCATTTT. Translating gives CAISQGAGAHQPQHF.

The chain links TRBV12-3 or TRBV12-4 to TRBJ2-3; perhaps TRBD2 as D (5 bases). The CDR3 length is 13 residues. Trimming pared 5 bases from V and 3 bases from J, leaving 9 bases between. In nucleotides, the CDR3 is TGTGCCAGCAGTCCCGGGGTGACAGATACGCAGTATTTT. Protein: CASSPGVTDTQYF.